This T cell receptor beta chain was captured by sequencing in a study of vaccination effects on CD4 cells after COVID-19. Study-level information: Researchers obtained post-vaccine samples at a median of 72 days past the second dose.

CDR3 length: 15 residues. Trimming removed 3 bases from V and 3 bases from J; junction bases left unmatched: 5. Germline V lookup: CDR1 GTSNPN, CDR2 SVGIG (reference sequence). Subsequent to a culture period of around eleven days, CD4+ T cells were isolated. Subjects were given two BNT162b2 or mRNA-1273 vaccine doses. Only in-frame clones appear in the TCRdb table, and some are missing; sequencing was by immunoSEQ multiplex PCR. The sample records about 40,000 clones, 65% to 75% being singletons. This clone has more than one count but fewer than ten. Its antigen is undetermined. The rearrangement joins TRBV30 to TRBJ1-6; 7 bases agree with TRBD1. Sequences were derived from CD4+ T cells from PBMCs cultured without peptide, sampled after COVID-19 vaccination. This sequence originates from a human donor who received a COVID-19 vaccine. As DNA, the CDR3 is TGTGCCTGGAGCCAACAGGGGCTCTATAATTCACCCCTCCACTTT. It yields the protein CAWSQQGLYNSPLHF.